Listed below are T cell receptor beta chains from one sample, sequenced in a study of molecular identifiers for immune sequencing clone quantification. TCRdb reanalysed the PCR reads using MiXCR and keeps one entry per CDR3 protein. Of 9,500 to 15,000 distinct CDR3 sequences in the sample, more than 15% were seen once. Sequenced material: naive CD8+ T cells from blood, with Jurkat cell RNA spiked in. The source of these receptors is a human donor in good health. Some libraries in this study had Jurkat cell RNA spiked in. The CDR3 runs from the conserved cysteine through the conserved F or W. The D gene is left open where the match is weak.

D,length,V,CDR3
TRBD1,16,TRBV20-1,CSAPNPFMENTGEMFF
TRBD1,21,TRBV11-3,CASRQLSTGTGDLFGQETQYF
TRBD1,15,TRBV9,CASSVAARGLSEQYF
-,14,TRBV4-1,CASSLRQANYEQYF
-,15,TRBV23-1,CASSQFDTLNQPQHF
-,13,TRBV27,CASSSIVSDTQYF
-,13,TRBV11-3,CASSLVEEDTQYF
TRBD1,17,TRBV19,CASSTRDRGGVDTEAFF
TRBD2,15,TRBV29-1,CSVESPGGPDNEQFF
TRBD2,16,TRBV10-3,CAISESVGLAPETQYF
TRBD2,14,TRBV27,CASSILSGGYEQYF
-,15,TRBV4-1,CASSQAGRVNEKLFF
-,10,TRBV29-1,CSVVYNEQFF
TRBD2,14,TRBV27,CASWLAGEGDTQYF
-,13,TRBV27,CASSLRGSTEAFF
TRBD1,12,TRBV19,CASRQGYNEQFF
-,16,TRBV28,CASSLRWAGPHLRQFF
-,19,TRBV28,CASAGRNPALVTSQETQYF
-,19,TRBV2,CASSEALPRRGPRDTEAFF
-,16,TRBV4-1,CASSPNRIATNEKLFF
TRBD2,14,TRBV3-1,CASGVLLAGAEQYF
TRBD1,14,TRBV9,CASSVGTGVWEQYF
-,14,TRBV4-2,CASSQDWPLNEQFF
TRBD1,14,TRBV4-1,CASSHWTGDYGYTF
-,14,TRBV12-5,CASGFRGSTDTQYF
TRBD2,15,TRBV28,CASSPPGTSDNEQFF